These T cell receptor beta chains were read from a single sample in a study of T cell repertoires in cytomegalovirus infection. These receptors have no known antigen. MiXCR, applied by TCRdb to the reads, yields one record per CDR3 protein. The repertoire has about 900,000 distinct CDR3 sequences, roughly 31% of them found once; the top ten carry 11% to 15%. Sequenced material: cultured CD8+ T cells from PBMCs, taken from culture after CMV antigen stimulation. The receptor source for this set is a human donor in good health (CMV status not recorded). Some clones in this sample may be carry-over from other donors' samples. CDR3s include the opening cysteine and the closing phenylalanine or tryptophan. The D gene is left open where the match is weak. Expanded clones are given a class, and other clones once, few, many or no size at all.

v_gene	abundance	j_gene	d_gene	CDR3aa	CDR3nt
TRBV4-1	NA	TRBJ1-1	TRBD1	CASSQEVAGGARNTEAFF	TGCGCCAGCAGCCAAGAGGTGGCAGGGGGTGCAAGGAACACTGAAGCTTTCTTT
TRBV7-8	many	TRBJ2-5	NA	CASSFLAPPPPQETQYF	TGTGCCAGCAGCTTTCTCGCGCCTCCCCCCCCCCAAGAGACCCAGTACTTC
TRBV29-1	few	TRBJ1-2	NA	CSARTESNYGYTF	TGCAGCGCCCGGACAGAAAGTAACTATGGCTACACCTTC
TRBV27	NA	TRBJ1-5	NA	CASSFGGAHQPQHF	TGTGCCAGCAGTTTCGGGGGGGCGCATCAGCCCCAGCATTTT
TRBV7-2	few	TRBJ1-2	NA	CASSPVFPNYGYTF	TGTGCCAGCAGCCCTGTCTTTCCTAACTATGGCTACACCTTC
TRBV7-6	few	TRBJ2-1	TRBD2	CASSLFLAGTAYNEQFF	TGTGCCAGCAGCTTATTCTTAGCGGGGACCGCCTACAATGAGCAGTTCTTC
TRBV6-2/TRBV6-3	few	TRBJ2-5	NA	CASSYTTRGLRQETQYF	TGTGCCAGCAGTTACACCACGAGGGGCCTGAGGCAAGAGACCCAGTACTTC
TRBV10-3	few	TRBJ1-2	NA	CAISDPRQDHYGYTF	TGTGCCATCAGTGACCCTCGACAGGACCACTATGGCTACACCTTC
TRBV10-2	few	TRBJ2-1	TRBD2	CASSGTSGGPRSYNEQFF	TGCGCCAGCAGTGGGACTAGCGGGGGGCCCCGCTCCTACAATGAGCAGTTCTTC
TRBV7-8	many	TRBJ2-5	NA	CASSVAGARRQETQYF	TGTGCCAGCAGCGTGGCAGGGGCCCGGCGTCAAGAGACCCAGTACTTC
TRBV25-1	NA	TRBJ2-2	NA	CASRGWTANTGELFF	TGTGCCAGCAGAGGTTGGACCGCGAACACCGGGGAGCTGTTTTTT
TRBV4-1	NA	TRBJ2-1	TRBD2	CASSQGPHTSGGLYNEQFF	TGCGCCAGCAGCCAAGGACCTCATACTAGCGGGGGACTCTACAATGAGCAGTTCTTC
TRBV7-8	few	TRBJ2-1	TRBD2	CASSLVLAGGINEQFF	TGTGCCAGCAGCTTAGTACTAGCGGGGGGGATCAATGAGCAGTTCTTC
TRBV27	few	TRBJ1-1	NA	CASSPQVFDTEAFF	TGTGCCAGCAGTCCCCAGGTCTTCGACACTGAAGCTTTCTTT